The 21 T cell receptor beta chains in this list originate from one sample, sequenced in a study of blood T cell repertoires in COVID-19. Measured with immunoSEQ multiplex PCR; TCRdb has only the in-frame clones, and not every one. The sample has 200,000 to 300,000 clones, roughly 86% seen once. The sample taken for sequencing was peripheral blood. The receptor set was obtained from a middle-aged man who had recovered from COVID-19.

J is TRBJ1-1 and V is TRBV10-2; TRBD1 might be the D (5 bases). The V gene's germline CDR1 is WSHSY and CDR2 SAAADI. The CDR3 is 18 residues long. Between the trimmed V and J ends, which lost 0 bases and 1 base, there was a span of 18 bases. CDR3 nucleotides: TGCGCCAGCAGTGAGTCCATATCCGGGGGGACGGAGAACACTGAAGCTTTCTTT. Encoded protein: CASSESISGGTENTEAFF.

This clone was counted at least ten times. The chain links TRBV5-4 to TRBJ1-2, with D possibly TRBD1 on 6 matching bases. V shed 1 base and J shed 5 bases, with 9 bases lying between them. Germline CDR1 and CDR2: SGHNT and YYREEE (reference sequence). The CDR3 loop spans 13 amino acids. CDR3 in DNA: TGTGCCAGCAGCTTGAGAGGGGGATATGGCTACACCTTC. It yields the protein CASSLRGGYGYTF.

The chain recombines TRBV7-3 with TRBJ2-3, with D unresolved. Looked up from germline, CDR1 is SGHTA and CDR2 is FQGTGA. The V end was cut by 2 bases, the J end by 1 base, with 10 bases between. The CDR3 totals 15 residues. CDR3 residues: CASSLLSLRTDTQYF. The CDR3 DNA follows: TGTGCCAGCAGCTTATTGAGTCTCCGCACAGATACGCAGTATTTT. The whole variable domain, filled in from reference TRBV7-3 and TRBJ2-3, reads GAGVSQTPSNKVTEKGKYVELRCDPISGHTALYWYRQSLGQGPEFLIYFQGTGAADDSGLPNDRFFAVRPEGSVSTLKIQRTERGDSAVYLCASSLLSLRTDTQYFGPGTRLTVL.

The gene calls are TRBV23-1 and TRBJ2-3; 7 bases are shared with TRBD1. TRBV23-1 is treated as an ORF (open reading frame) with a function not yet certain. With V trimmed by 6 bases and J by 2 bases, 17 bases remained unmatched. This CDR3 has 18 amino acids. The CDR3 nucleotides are TGCGCCAGCAGCCGCACGCCGACGACAGGGCCTATCACAGATACGCAGTATTTT. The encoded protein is CASSRTPTTGPITDTQYF.

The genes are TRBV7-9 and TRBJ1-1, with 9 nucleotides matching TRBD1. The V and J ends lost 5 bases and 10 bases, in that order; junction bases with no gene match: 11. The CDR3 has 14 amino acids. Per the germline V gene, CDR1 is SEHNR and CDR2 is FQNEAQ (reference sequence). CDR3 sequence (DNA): TGTGCCAGCAGCCAATTACAGGGGGCCTCGGCAGCTTTCTTT. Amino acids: CASSQLQGASAAFF. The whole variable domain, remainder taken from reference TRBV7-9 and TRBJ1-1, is DTGVSQNPRHKITKRGQNVTFRCDPISEHNRLYWYRQTLGQGPEFLTYFQNEAQLEKSRLLSDRFSAERPKGSFSTLEIQRTEQGDSAMYLCASSQLQGASAAFFGQGTRLTVV.

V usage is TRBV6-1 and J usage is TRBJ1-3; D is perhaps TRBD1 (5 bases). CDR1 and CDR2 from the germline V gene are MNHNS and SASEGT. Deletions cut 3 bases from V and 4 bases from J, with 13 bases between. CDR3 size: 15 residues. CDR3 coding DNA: TGTGCCAGCAGTGATACGACAGAACCCGGAAACACCATATATTTT. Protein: CASSDTTEPGNTIYF.

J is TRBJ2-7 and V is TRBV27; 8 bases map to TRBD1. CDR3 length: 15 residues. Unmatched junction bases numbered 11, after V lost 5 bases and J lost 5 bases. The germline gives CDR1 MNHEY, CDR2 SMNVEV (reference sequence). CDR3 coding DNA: TGTGCCAGCAGTCCACAGGGGGTTCGGTTGCACGAGCAGTACTTC. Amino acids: CASSPQGVRLHEQYF.

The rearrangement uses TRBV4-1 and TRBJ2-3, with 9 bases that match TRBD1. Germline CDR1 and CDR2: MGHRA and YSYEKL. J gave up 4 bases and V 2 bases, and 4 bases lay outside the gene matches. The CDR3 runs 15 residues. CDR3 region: CASSQPGQGADTQYF. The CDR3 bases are TGCGCCAGCAGCCAACCGGGACAGGGAGCAGATACGCAGTATTTT.

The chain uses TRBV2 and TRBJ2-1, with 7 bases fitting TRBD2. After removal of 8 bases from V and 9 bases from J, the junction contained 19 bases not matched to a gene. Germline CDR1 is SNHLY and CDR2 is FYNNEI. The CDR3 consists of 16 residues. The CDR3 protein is CASETRGPSGLGEQFF. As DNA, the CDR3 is TGTGCCAGCGAAACGAGAGGGCCTAGCGGATTGGGTGAGCAGTTCTTC.

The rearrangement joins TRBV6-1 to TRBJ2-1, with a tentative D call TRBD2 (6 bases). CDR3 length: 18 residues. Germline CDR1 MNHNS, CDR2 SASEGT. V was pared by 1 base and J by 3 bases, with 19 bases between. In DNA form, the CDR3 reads TGTGCCAGCAGTGAAGGGATTAGGGCGGGGACCTTCTACAATGAGCAGTTCTTC. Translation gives CASSEGIRAGTFYNEQFF.

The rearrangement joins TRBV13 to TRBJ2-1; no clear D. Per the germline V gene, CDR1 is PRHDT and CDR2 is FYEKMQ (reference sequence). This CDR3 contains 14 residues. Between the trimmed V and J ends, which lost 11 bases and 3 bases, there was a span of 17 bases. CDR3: CASQWASYYNEQFF. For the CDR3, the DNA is TGTGCCTCCCAGTGGGCGAGCTACTACAATGAGCAGTTCTTC.

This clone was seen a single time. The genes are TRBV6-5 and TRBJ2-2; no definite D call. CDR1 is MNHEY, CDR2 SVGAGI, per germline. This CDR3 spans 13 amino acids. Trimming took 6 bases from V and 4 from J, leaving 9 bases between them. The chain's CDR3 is CASRQSGTGELFF. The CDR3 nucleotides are TGTGCCAGCAGACAGAGTGGCACCGGGGAGCTGTTTTTT.

CDR3 loop: CASSYTKETSAYNEQFF. CDR3 sequence (DNA): TGTGCCAGCAGTTATACGAAGGAGACTAGCGCTTACAATGAGCAGTTCTTC. This sequence joins TRBV6-2 or TRBV6-3 and TRBJ2-1; 8 positions match TRBD2. The trim removed 3 bases at V and 4 bases at J, leaving 11 bases unmatched. Per germline, CDR1 MNHEY and CDR2 SVGEGT. The CDR3 runs to 17 residues.

The CDR3 is CASSRLAGGWTDTQYF. For the CDR3, the DNA is TGTGCCAGCAGTCGTCTAGCGGGAGGTTGGACAGATACGCAGTATTTT. The rearrangement links TRBV2 to TRBJ2-3; 11 bases match TRBD2. This CDR3 is 16 amino acids long. Germline V gene data show CDR1 as SNHLY and CDR2 as FYNNEI. Trimming at V came to 5 bases and at J to 3 bases, leaving 7 bases not matched to a gene.

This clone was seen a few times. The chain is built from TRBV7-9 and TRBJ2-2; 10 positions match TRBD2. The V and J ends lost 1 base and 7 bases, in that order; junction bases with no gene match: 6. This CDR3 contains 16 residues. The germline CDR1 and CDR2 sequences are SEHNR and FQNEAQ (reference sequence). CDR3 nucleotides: TGTGCCAGCAGCTTAGGGGGACTAGCGATTGGCGGGGAGCTGTTTTTT. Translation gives CASSLGGLAIGGELFF.

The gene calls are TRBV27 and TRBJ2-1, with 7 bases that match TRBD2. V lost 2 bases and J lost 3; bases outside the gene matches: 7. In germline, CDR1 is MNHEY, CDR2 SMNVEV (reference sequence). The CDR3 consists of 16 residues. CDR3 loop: CASSLHRAGYYNEQFF. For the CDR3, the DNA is TGTGCCAGCAGTTTACATCGAGCGGGGTACTACAATGAGCAGTTCTTC.

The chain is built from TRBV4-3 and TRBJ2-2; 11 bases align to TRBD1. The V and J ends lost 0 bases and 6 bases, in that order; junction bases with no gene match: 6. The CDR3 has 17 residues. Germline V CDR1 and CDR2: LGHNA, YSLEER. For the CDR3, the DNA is TGCGCCAGCAGCCAAGACGGGACAGGGGGAATGGCCGGGGAGCTGTTTTTT. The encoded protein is CASSQDGTGGMAGELFF.

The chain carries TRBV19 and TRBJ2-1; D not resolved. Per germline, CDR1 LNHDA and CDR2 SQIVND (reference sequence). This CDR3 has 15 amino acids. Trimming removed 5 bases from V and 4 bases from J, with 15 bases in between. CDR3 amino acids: CASSLDSQPYNEQFF. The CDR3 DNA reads TGTGCCAGTAGTCTTGACTCCCAACCTTACAATGAGCAGTTCTTC.

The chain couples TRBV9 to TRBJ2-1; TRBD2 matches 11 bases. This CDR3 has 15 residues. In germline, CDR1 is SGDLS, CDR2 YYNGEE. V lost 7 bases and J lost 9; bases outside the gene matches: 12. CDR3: CASSDLAGGPGEQFF. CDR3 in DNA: TGTGCCAGCTCCGACTTAGCGGGAGGGCCAGGTGAGCAGTTCTTC.

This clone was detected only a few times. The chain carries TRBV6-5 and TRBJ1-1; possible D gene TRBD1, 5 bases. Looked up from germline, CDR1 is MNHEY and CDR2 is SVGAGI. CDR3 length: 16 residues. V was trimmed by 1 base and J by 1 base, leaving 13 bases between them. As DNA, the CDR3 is TGTGCCAGCAGTTACTTTTCAGGGCAGGGGAACACTGAAGCTTTCTTT. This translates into CASSYFSGQGNTEAFF.

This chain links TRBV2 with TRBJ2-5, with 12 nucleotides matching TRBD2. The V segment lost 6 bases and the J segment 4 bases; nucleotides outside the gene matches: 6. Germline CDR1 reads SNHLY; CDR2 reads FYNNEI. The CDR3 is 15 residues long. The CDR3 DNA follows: TGTGCCAGCAGCCCCCTAGCGGGAGGGGCAGAGACCCAGTACTTC. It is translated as CASSPLAGGAETQYF. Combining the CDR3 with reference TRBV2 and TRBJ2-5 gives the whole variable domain EPEVTQTPSHQVTQMGQEVILRCVPISNHLYFYWYRQILGQKVEFLVSFYNNEISEKSEIFDDQFSVERPDGSNFTLKIRSTKLEDSAMYFCASSPLAGGAETQYFGPGTRLLVL.